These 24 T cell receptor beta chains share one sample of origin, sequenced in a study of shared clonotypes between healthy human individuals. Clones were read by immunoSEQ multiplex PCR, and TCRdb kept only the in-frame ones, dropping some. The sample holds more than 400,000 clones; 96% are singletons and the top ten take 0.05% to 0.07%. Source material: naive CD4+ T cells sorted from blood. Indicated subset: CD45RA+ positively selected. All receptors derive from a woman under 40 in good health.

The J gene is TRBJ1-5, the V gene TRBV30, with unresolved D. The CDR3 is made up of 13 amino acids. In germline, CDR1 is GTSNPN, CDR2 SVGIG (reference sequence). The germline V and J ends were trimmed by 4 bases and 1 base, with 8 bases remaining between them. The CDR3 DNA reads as TGTGCCTGGACCGATGGGAGCAATCAGCCCCAGCATTTT. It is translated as CAWTDGSNQPQHF.

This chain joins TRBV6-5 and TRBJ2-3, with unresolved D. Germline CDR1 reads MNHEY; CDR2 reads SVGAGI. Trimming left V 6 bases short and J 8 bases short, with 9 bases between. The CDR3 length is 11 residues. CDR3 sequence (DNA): TGTGCCAGCAGGACACTGAGTACGCAGTATTTT. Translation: CASRTLSTQYF.

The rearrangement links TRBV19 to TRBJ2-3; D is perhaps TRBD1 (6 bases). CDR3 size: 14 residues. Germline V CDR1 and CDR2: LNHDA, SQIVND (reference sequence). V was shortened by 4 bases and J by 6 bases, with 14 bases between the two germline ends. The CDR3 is CASSNYRASDTQYF. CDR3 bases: TGTGCCAGTAGTAACTACAGGGCGTCGGATACGCAGTATTTT.

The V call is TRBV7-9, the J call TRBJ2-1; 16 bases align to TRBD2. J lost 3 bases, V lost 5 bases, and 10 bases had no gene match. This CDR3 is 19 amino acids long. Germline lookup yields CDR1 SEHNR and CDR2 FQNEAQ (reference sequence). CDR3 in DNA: TGTGCCAGCAGCGACCAGCCGGGACTAGCGGGAGGGTACTACAATGAGCAGTTCTTC. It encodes CASSDQPGLAGGYYNEQFF.

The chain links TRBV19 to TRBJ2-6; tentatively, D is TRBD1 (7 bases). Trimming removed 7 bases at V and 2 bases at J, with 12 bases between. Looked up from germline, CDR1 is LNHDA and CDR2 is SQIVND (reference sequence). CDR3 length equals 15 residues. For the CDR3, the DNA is TGTGCCAGTACCCCAGGGGGGACTGGGGCCAACGTCCTGACTTTC. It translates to CASTPGGTGANVLTF.

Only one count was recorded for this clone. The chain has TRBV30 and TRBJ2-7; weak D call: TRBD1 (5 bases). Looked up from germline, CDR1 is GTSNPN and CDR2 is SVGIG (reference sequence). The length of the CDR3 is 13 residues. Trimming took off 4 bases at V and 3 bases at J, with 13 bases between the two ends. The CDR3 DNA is TGTGCCTGGAATAAACAGGTGAACTACGAGCAGTACTTC. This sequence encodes CAWNKQVNYEQYF. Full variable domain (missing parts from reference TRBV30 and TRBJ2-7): SQTIHQWPATLVQPVGSPLSLECTVEGTSNPNLYWYRQAAGRGLQLLFYSVGIGQISSEVPQNLSASRPQDRQFILSSKKLLLSDSGFYLCAWNKQVNYEQYFGPGTRLTVT.

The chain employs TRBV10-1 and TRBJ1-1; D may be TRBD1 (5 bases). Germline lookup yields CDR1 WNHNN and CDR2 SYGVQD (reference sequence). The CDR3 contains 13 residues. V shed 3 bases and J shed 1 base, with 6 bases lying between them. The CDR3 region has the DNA TGCGCCAGCAGTGAAGGACAGAACACTGAAGCTTTCTTT. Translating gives CASSEGQNTEAFF.

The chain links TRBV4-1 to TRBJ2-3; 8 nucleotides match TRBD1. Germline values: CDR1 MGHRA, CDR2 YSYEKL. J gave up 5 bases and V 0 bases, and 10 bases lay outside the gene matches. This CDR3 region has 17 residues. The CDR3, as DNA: TGCGCCAGCAGCCAAGATCTTAGACAGGGGAACATAGATACGCAGTATTTT. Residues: CASSQDLRQGNIDTQYF.

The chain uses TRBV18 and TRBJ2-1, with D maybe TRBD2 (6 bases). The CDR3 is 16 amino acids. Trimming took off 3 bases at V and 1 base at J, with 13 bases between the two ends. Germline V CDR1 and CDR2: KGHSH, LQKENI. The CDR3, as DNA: TGTGCCAGCTCACCCGGGGACTCGCCTTCCTACAATGAGCAGTTCTTC. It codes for CASSPGDSPSYNEQFF. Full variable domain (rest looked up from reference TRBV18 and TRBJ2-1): NAGVMQNPRHLVRRRGQEARLRCSPMKGHSHVYWYRQLPEEGLKFMVYLQKENIIDESGMPKERFSAEFPKEGPSILRIQQVVRGDSAAYFCASSPGDSPSYNEQFFGPGTRLTVL.

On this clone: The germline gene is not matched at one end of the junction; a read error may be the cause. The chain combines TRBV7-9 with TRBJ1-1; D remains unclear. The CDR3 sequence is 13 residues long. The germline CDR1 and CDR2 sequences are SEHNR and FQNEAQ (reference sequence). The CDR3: CASSLSSVNDGTF. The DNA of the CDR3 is TGTGCCAGCAGCTTAAGTAGTGTTAATGACGGAACATTT. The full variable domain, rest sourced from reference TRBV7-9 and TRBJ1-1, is DTGVSQNPRHKITKRGQNVTFRCDPISEHNRLYWYRQTLGQGPEFLTYFQNEAQLEKSRLLSDRFSAERPKGSFSTLEIQRTEQGDSAMYLCASSLSSVNDGTFGQGTRLTVV.

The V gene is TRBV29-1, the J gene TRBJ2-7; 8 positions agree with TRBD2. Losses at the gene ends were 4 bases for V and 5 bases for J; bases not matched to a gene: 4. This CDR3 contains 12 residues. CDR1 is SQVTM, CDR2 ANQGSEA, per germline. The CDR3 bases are TGCAGCGTTGGCGCGGGGGGCCACGAGCAGTACTTC. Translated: CSVGAGGHEQYF.

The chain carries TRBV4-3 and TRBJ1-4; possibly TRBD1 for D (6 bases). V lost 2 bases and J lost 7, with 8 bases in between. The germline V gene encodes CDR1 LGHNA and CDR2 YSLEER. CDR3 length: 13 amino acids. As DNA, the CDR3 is TGCGCCAGCAGCCAATTAGGGGGTGAAAAACTGTTTTTT. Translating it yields CASSQLGGEKLFF.

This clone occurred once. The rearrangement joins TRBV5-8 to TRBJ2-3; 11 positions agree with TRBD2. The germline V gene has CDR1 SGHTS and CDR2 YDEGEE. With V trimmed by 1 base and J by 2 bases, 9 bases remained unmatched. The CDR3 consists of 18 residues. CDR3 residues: CASSLSRASGRLTDTQYF. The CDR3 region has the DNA TGTGCCAGCAGCTTGTCTCGGGCTAGCGGGAGGCTCACAGATACGCAGTATTTT.

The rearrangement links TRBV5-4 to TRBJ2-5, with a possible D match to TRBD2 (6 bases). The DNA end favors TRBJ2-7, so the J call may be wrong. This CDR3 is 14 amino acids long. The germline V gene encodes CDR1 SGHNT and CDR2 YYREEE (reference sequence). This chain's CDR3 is CASSLGAGPYEQYF. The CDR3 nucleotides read TGTGCCAGCAGCTTGGGCGCGGGGCCCTACGAGCAGTACTTC.

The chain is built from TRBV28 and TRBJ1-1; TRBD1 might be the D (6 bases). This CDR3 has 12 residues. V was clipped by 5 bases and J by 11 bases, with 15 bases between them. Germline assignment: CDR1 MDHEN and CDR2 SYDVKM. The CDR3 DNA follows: TGTGCCAGCAGTCCTCCAGACAGGTCGGCTTTCTTT. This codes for CASSPPDRSAFF.

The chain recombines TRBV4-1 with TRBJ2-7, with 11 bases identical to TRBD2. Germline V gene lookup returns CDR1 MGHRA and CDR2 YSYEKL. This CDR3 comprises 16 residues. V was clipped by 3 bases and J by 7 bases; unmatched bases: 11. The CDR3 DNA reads TGCGCCAGCAGCCAGCTGACTAGCGGGAAAGCGGGTGAGCAGTACTTC. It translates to CASSQLTSGKAGEQYF.

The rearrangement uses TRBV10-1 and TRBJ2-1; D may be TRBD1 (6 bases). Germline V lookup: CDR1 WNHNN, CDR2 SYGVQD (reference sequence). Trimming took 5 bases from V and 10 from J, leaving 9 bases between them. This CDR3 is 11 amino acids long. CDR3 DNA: TGCGCCAGCAGTTTAGGACAGGAGCAGTTCTTC. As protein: CASSLGQEQFF.

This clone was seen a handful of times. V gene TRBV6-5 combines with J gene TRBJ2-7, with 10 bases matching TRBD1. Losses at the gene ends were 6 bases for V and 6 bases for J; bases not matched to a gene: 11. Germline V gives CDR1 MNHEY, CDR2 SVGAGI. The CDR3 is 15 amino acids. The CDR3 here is CASSWIGTGDGEQYF. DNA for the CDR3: TGTGCCAGCAGCTGGATCGGGACAGGGGATGGCGAGCAGTACTTC.

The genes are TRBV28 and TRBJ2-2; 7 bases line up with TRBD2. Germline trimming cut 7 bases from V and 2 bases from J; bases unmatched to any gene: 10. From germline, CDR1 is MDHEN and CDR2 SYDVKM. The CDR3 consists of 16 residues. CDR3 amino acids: CASNSLQRGNTGELFF. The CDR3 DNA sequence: TGTGCCAGCAACTCCCTGCAGCGGGGAAACACCGGGGAGCTGTTTTTT.

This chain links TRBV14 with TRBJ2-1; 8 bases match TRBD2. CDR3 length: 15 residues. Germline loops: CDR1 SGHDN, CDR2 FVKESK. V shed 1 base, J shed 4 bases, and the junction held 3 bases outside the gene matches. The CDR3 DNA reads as TGTGCCAGCAGCCAAGCATTAGCGGGATACAATGAGCAGTTCTTC. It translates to CASSQALAGYNEQFF.

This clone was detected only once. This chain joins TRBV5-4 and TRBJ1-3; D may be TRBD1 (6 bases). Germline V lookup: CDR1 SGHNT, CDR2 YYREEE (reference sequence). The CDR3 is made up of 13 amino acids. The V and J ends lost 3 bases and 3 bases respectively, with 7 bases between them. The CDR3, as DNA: TGTGCCAGCAGCTCGACAGGTGGAAACACCATATATTTT. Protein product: CASSSTGGNTIYF. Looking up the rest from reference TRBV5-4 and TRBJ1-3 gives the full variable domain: ETGVTQSPTHLIKTRGQQVTLRCSSQSGHNTVSWYQQALGQGPQFIFQYYREEENGRGNFPPRFSGLQFPNYSSELNVNALELDDSALYLCASSSTGGNTIYFGEGSWLTVV.

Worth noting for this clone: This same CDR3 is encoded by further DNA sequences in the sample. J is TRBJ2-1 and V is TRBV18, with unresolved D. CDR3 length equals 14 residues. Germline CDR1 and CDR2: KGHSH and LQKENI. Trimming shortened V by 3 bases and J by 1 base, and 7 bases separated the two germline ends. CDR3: CASSPADSYNEQFF. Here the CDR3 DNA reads TGTGCCAGCTCACCGGCGGATTCCTACAATGAGCAGTTCTTC.

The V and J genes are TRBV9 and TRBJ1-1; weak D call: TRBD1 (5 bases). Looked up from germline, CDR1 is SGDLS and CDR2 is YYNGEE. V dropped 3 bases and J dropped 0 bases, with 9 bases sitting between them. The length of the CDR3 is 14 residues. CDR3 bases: TGTGCCAGCAGCGCAGGGACCATGAACACTGAAGCTTTCTTT. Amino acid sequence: CASSAGTMNTEAFF.

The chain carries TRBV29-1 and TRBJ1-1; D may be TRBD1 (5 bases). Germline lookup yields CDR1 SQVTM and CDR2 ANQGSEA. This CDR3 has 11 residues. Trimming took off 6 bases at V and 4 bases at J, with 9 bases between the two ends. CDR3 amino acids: CSVQDSTEAFF. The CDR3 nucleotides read TGCAGCGTACAGGATTCCACTGAAGCTTTCTTT.